This T cell receptor (beta chain) was sequenced for a study of cytomegalovirus exposure and HLA in healthy donors. For the study at large: The same platform as the approximately 670 first-cohort repertoires was used for the 95 to 150 validation repertoires, a later analysis reported. Study-level points and caveats: The majority of TCR sequences were rare, yet some public TCRs appeared in many donors.

The V and J ends lost 1 base and 4 bases, in that order; junction bases with no gene match: 3. This CDR3 has 15 amino acids. Per germline, CDR1 SGHVS and CDR2 FQNEAQ. TCRdb's table, derived via immunoSEQ multiplex PCR, lists solely in-frame clones and lacks some. The table records around 170,000 clones, about 85% of them present only once. Remarks on this clone: The antigen remains undetermined.

The sequenced material came from PBMCs. V usage is TRBV7-8 and J usage is TRBJ2-5; 10 nucleotides match TRBD2. The sequence was collected from a man younger than 35 in good health and CMV-seropositive. The CDR3, as DNA: TGTGCCAGCAGCTTAGGGGCTAGCGGGGGAGAGACCCAGTACTTC. Residues: CASSLGASGGETQYF.